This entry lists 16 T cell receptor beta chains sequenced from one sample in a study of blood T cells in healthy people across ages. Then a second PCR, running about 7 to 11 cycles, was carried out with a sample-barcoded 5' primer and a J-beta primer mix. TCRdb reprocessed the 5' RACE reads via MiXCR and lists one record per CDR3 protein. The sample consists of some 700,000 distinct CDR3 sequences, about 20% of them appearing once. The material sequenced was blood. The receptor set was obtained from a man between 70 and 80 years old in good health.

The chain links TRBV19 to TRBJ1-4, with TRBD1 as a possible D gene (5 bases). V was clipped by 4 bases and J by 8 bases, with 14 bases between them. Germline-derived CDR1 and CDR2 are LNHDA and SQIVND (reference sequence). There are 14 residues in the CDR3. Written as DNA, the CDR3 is TGTGCCAGTAGTAGGACCCGGAGGGACGAAAAACTGTTTTTT. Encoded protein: CASSRTRRDEKLFF.

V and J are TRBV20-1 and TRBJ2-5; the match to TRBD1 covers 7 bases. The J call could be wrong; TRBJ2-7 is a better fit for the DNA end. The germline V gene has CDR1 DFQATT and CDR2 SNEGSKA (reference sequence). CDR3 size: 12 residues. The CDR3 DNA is TGCAGTGCTCCGGACAGGACCTACGAGCAGTACTTC. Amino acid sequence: CSAPDRTYEQYF.

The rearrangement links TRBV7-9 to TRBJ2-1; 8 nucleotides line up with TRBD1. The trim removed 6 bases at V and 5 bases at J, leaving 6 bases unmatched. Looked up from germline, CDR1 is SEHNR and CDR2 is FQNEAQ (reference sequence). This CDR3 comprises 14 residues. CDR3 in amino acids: CASSLWTGNNEQFF. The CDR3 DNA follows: TGTGCCAGCAGTTTATGGACAGGGAACAATGAGCAGTTCTTC.

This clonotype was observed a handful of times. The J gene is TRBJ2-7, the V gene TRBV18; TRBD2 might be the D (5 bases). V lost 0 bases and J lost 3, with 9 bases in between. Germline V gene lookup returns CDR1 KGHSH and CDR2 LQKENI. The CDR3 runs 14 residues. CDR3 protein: CASSPPGRNYEQYF. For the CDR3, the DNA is TGTGCCAGCTCACCACCGGGGAGAAACTACGAGCAGTACTTC.

The CDR3 is CSAGQRSSYEQYF. In DNA, the CDR3 is TGCAGCGCAGGACAGAGAAGCTCCTACGAGCAGTACTTC. The chain carries TRBV29-1 and TRBJ2-7, with a possible D match to TRBD1 (6 bases). V was shortened by 7 bases and J by 0 bases, with 13 bases between the two germline ends. The CDR3 is 13 residues long. The germline V gene encodes CDR1 SQVTM and CDR2 ANQGSEA.

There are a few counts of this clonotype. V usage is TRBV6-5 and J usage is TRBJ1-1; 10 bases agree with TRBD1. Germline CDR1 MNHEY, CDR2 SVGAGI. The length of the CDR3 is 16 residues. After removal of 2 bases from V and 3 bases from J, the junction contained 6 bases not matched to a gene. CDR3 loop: CASSYAMTGGHTEAFF. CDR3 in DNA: TGTGCCAGCAGTTACGCGATGACAGGGGGCCACACTGAAGCTTTCTTT.

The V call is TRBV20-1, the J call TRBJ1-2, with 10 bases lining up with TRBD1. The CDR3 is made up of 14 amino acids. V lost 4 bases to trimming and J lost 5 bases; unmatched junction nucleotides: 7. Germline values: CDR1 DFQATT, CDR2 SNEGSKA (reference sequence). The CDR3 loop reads CSATDRGRGYGYTF. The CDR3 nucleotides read TGCAGTGCTACAGACAGGGGGCGAGGTTATGGCTACACCTTC.

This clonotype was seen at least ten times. The DNA of the CDR3 is TGTGCCAGCAGCACGGGGTTTTACGGAGGCTACACCTTC. Amino acid sequence: CASSTGFYGGYTF. This chain joins TRBV28 and TRBJ1-2, with D uncertain. The CDR3 totals 13 residues. V was clipped by 6 bases and J by 8 bases, with 16 bases between them. In germline, CDR1 is MDHEN, CDR2 SYDVKM.

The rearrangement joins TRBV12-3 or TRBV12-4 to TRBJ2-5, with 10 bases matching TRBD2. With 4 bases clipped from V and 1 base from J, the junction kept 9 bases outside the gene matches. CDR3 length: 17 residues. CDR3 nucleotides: TGTGCCAGCAGTTCCAGGGGGGGACTAGCGATCCAAGAGACCCAGTACTTC. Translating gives CASSSRGGLAIQETQYF.

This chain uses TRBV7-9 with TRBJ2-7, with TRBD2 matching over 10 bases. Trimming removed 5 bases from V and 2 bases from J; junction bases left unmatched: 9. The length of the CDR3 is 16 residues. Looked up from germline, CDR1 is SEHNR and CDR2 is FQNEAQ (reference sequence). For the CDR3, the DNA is TGTGCCAGCAGCGTGACTAGCGGGTTTAAGACCTACGAGCAGTACTTC. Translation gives CASSVTSGFKTYEQYF.

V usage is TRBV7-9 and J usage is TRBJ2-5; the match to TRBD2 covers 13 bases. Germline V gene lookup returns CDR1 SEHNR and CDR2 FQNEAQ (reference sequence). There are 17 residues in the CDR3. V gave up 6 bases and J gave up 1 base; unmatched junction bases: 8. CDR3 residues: CASSSGTSGIGQETQYF. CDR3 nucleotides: TGTGCCAGCAGTTCCGGGACTAGCGGGATTGGCCAAGAGACCCAGTACTTC.

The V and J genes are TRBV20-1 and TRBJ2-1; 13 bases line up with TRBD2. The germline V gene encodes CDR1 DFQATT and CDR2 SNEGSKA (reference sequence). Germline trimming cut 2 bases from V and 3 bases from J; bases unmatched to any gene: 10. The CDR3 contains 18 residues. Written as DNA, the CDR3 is TGCAGTGCTAGACGTCCCGGGACTAGCGGGACCATCTACAATGAGCAGTTCTTC. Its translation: CSARRPGTSGTIYNEQFF.

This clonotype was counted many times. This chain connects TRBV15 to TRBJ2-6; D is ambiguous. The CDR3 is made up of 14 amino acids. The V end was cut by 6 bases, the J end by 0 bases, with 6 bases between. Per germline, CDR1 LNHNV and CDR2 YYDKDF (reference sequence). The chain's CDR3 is CATRPTSGANVLTF. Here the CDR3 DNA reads TGTGCCACCAGACCCACCTCTGGGGCCAACGTCCTGACTTTC.

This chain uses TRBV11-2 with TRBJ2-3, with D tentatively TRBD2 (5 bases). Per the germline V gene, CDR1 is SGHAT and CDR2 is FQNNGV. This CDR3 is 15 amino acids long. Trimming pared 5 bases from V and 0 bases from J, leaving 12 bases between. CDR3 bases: TGTGCCAGCAGCCCCGACTGGACTAGCACAGATACGCAGTATTTT. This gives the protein CASSPDWTSTDTQYF.

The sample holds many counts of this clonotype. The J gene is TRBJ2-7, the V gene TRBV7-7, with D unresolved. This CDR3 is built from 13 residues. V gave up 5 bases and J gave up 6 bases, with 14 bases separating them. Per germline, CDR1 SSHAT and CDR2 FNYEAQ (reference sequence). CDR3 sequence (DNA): TGTGCCAGCAGCCCAAACATTGAAGGCGAGCAGTACTTC. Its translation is CASSPNIEGEQYF.

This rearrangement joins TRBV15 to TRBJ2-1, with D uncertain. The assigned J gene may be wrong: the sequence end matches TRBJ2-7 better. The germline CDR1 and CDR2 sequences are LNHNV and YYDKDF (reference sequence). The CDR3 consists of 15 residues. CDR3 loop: CATSRDPSFAYEQYV. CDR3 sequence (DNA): TGTGCCACCAGCAGAGATCCGTCCTTTGCCTACGAGCAGTACGTC.